These 27 T cell receptor beta chains came from one sample sequenced in a study of radiotherapy plus CTLA-4 blockade in lung cancer. Sequenced by immunoSEQ multiplex PCR; TCRdb stores in-frame clones only, minus some. The sample consists of 90,000 or so clones, roughly 80% of them appearing once. The input for sequencing was peripheral blood, taken from a patient treated with radiotherapy plus ipilimumab. All receptors derive from a human donor with non-small cell lung cancer who had stable disease on radiotherapy plus ipilimumab.

The V and J genes are TRBV7-2 and TRBJ1-6; 7 nucleotides agree with TRBD1. The CDR3 is made up of 15 amino acids. The germline V gene encodes CDR1 SGHTA and CDR2 FQGNSA. V trimming: 5 bases; J trimming: 9 bases; junction bases outside the gene matches: 10. The CDR3 DNA follows: TGTGCCAGCAGCCCTTCCGGGACAGCCACTTCACCCCTCCACTTT. Translation: CASSPSGTATSPLHF.

This sequence joins TRBV7-6 and TRBJ2-7; weak D call: TRBD1 (5 bases). The CDR3 is 16 amino acids. The germline V gene encodes CDR1 SGHVS and CDR2 FNYEAQ. Trimming took 6 bases from V and 3 from J, leaving 21 bases between them. The CDR3 bases are TGTGCCAGCAGTAAGGGGCCCGAAACCCAGGGCTACGAGCAGTACTTC. Residues: CASSKGPETQGYEQYF.

This chain connects TRBV7-2 to TRBJ2-3; TRBD2 matches 7 bases. There are 14 residues in the CDR3. Per the germline V gene, CDR1 is SGHTA and CDR2 is FQGNSA. With V trimmed by 4 bases and J by 2 bases, 3 bases remained unmatched. CDR3 region: CASSSSGNTDTQYF. The CDR3, as DNA: TGTGCCAGCAGCTCAAGCGGGAACACAGATACGCAGTATTTT.

This chain joins TRBV5-1 and TRBJ1-6; TRBD1 matches 11 bases. Germline CDR1 is SGHRS and CDR2 is YFSETQ. This CDR3 spans 20 amino acids. V was clipped by 2 bases and J by 8 bases; unmatched bases: 18. CDR3 DNA: TGCGCCAGCAGCTTTTTTGCTTTAGGACAGGGGGCGAGATCCTATTCACCCCTCCACTTT. This translates into CASSFFALGQGARSYSPLHF.

This chain joins TRBV21-1 and TRBJ1-5. TRBV21-1 is listed as a pseudogene. The CDR3 length is 14 residues. This CDR3 is CASFPRTGNQPQHF. CDR3 nucleotide sequence: TGTGCCAGCTTCCCCCGGACGGGCAATCAGCCCCAGCATTTT.

The rearrangement uses TRBV27 and TRBJ1-2; 8 bases match TRBD1. Germline CDR1 is MNHEY and CDR2 is SMNVEV (reference sequence). The CDR3 consists of 14 residues. J was trimmed by 7 bases and V by 2 bases; bases with no gene match: 6. DNA for the CDR3: TGTGCCAGCAGTTTAGGACAGGGAGGATTTGGCTACACCTTC. Amino acids: CASSLGQGGFGYTF.

The chain combines TRBV27 with TRBJ1-5, with D unclear. V dropped 3 bases and J dropped 3 bases, with 9 bases sitting between them. Germline V gives CDR1 MNHEY, CDR2 SMNVEV (reference sequence). This CDR3 region has 14 residues. The DNA of the CDR3 is TGTGCCAGCAGTTTTGGCAGTTACAATCAGCCCCAGCATTTT. Protein: CASSFGSYNQPQHF.

The chain couples TRBV30 to TRBJ2-2; D ambiguous. The germline V gene has CDR1 GTSNPN and CDR2 SVGIG (reference sequence). Trimming cost V 0 bases and J 5 bases, with 10 bases left between them. The CDR3 sequence is 14 residues long. The DNA for the CDR3 is TGTGCCTGGAGTGTACATGACCGAACCGGGGAGCTGTTTTTT. Translated: CAWSVHDRTGELFF.

V is TRBV27 and J is TRBJ1-5, with TRBD1 as a possible D gene (6 bases). V lost 6 bases, J lost 9 bases, and 12 bases lay in between. The CDR3 runs 12 residues. Germline V CDR1 and CDR2: MNHEY, SMNVEV (reference sequence). CDR3 protein: CASSRGQGPQHF. The DNA of the CDR3 is TGTGCCAGCAGCAGGGGTCAAGGGCCCCAGCATTTT.

The gene calls are TRBV18 and TRBJ2-1; 7 nucleotides match TRBD2. The CDR3 loop spans 14 amino acids. Germline CDR1 KGHSH, CDR2 LQKENI. V trimming: 2 bases; J trimming: 9 bases; junction bases outside the gene matches: 7. The chain's CDR3 is CASSPLRERGEQFF. DNA of the CDR3: TGTGCCAGCTCACCATTACGGGAGCGGGGTGAGCAGTTCTTC.

The chain uses TRBV5-1 and TRBJ2-3, with unresolved D. Germline V lookup: CDR1 SGHRS, CDR2 YFSETQ. The CDR3 runs 16 residues. V dropped 0 bases and J dropped 2 bases, with 13 bases sitting between them. CDR3 amino acids: CASSLAVSGNTDTQYF. CDR3 bases: TGCGCCAGCAGCTTGGCCGTGAGTGGAAACACAGATACGCAGTATTTT.

The CDR3 nucleotides are TGTGCCAGCAGCTTAGAGGCTAGCGGGGTATTGGGCGAGCAGTACTTC. Protein product: CASSLEASGVLGEQYF. The chain joins TRBV7-8 to TRBJ2-7, with 9 bases fitting TRBD2. This CDR3 is built from 16 residues. The V gene end was trimmed by 1 base and the J gene end by 6 bases; junction bases not matched to a gene: 10. CDR1 is SGHVS, CDR2 FQNEAQ, per germline. Variable domain in full (rest from reference TRBV7-8 and TRBJ2-7): GAGVSQSPRYKVAKRGQDVALRCDPISGHVSLFWYQQALGQGPEFLTYFQNEAQLDKSGLPSDRFFAERPEGSVSTLKIQRTQQEDSAVYLCASSLEASGVLGEQYFGPGTRLTVT.

Only one count was recorded for this clone. The rearrangement joins TRBV28 to TRBJ1-6; 7 bases align to TRBD1. The CDR3 has 14 residues. Losses at the gene ends were 5 bases for V and 6 bases for J; bases not matched to a gene: 4. Germline V CDR1 and CDR2: MDHEN, SYDVKM. The CDR3 spells CASSEGQSNSPLHF. In nucleotides, the CDR3 is TGTGCCAGCAGTGAGGGACAGAGTAATTCACCCCTCCACTTT.

CDR3 bases: TGTGCCAGCAGCTTCCCCTCGGGCGGAGGAACTGAAGCTTTCTTT. This translates into CASSFPSGGGTEAFF. The chain has TRBV5-6 and TRBJ1-1; D gene uncertain. The ends were cut back, 2 bases at V and 5 bases at J, with 16 bases in the middle. The CDR3 has 15 amino acids. Germline CDR1 is SGHDT and CDR2 is YYEEEE.

The count of this clone is one. The rearrangement links TRBV28 to TRBJ2-7; D uncertain. The CDR3 totals 14 residues. V lost 7 bases to trimming and J lost 7 bases, with 20 bases between them. Germline-derived CDR1 and CDR2 are MDHEN and SYDVKM. The CDR3 DNA sequence: TGTGCCAGCAATAACCTCCGGGCCCGGTGGGAGCAGTACTTC. Translating it yields CASNNLRARWEQYF.

The CDR3 protein is CASSAARSGANVLTF. DNA of the CDR3: TGTGCCAGCAGCGCCGCCCGCTCTGGGGCCAACGTCCTGACTTTC. The V and J genes are TRBV5-6 and TRBJ2-6; D call uncertain. V was pared by 4 bases and J by 0 bases, with 8 bases between. Germline values: CDR1 SGHDT, CDR2 YYEEEE. The CDR3 runs 15 residues.

The chain carries TRBV6-1 and TRBJ1-1; D call uncertain. The CDR3 extends over 13 amino acids. Germline values: CDR1 MNHNS, CDR2 SASEGT. V lost 1 base and J 2 bases, leaving 5 bases between the germline ends. CDR3 DNA sequence: TGTGCCAGCAGTGAAGTTTTTAACACTGAAGCTTTCTTT. As protein: CASSEVFNTEAFF.

Concerning this clone: This may stem from a read error, because a much larger clone lies one nucleotide away. This chain uses TRBV6-5 with TRBJ2-3, with D perhaps TRBD2 (6 bases). The CDR3 contains 14 residues. Germline-derived CDR1 and CDR2 are MNHEY and SVGAGI. V dropped 6 bases and J dropped 1 base, with 11 bases sitting between them. CDR3 amino acids: CASSSPGGTDTQYF. In nucleotides, the CDR3 is TGTGCCAGCAGCTCCCCGGGGGGCACAGATACGCAGTATTTT.

The chain employs TRBV7-8 and TRBJ1-5; TRBD1 agrees at 9 bases. Germline assignment: CDR1 SGHVS and CDR2 FQNEAQ. The CDR3 spans 16 residues. The junction had 6 bases not matched to a gene; V was cut back by 4 bases and J by 2 bases. The CDR3: CASSSRGQGRNQPQHF. The CDR3 DNA sequence: TGTGCCAGCAGCTCCCGAGGACAGGGGCGCAATCAGCCCCAGCATTTT. The complete variable domain, with remaining parts taken from reference TRBV7-8 and TRBJ1-5, reads GAGVSQSPRYKVAKRGQDVALRCDPISGHVSLFWYQQALGQGPEFLTYFQNEAQLDKSGLPSDRFFAERPEGSVSTLKIQRTQQEDSAVYLCASSSRGQGRNQPQHFGDGTRLSIL.

This chain uses TRBV11-2 with TRBJ2-2; 7 bases are a match to TRBD2. J was trimmed by 2 bases and V by 5 bases; bases with no gene match: 5. Germline V gene sequence: CDR1 SGHAT, CDR2 FQNNGV. The CDR3 has 15 residues. The chain's CDR3 is CASSQAGRNTGELFF. The CDR3 bases are TGTGCCAGCAGCCAAGCGGGGCGTAACACCGGGGAGCTGTTTTTT. The full variable domain, in which reference TRBV11-2 and TRBJ2-2 provide the parts outside the CDR3, is EAGVAQSPRYKIIEKRQSVAFWCNPISGHATLYWYQQILGQGPKLLIQFQNNGVVDDSQLPKDRFSAERLKGVDSTLKIQPAKLEDSAVYLCASSQAGRNTGELFFGEGSRLTVL.

This clone appeared once. The chain links TRBV6-5 to TRBJ1-2; D is unresolved. The CDR3 runs 11 residues. Germline loops: CDR1 MNHEY, CDR2 SVGAGI. V was cut by 6 bases and J by 8 bases, with 10 bases left in between. In DNA, the CDR3 is TGTGCCAGCAGCGACCCAGCCGGCTACACCTTC. Translating it yields CASSDPAGYTF.

The chain links TRBV30 to TRBJ1-4; D remains unclear. CDR1 and CDR2 from the germline V gene are GTSNPN and SVGIG (reference sequence). V gave up 3 bases and J gave up 7 bases, with 3 bases separating them. The CDR3 covers 10 residues. Here the CDR3 reads CAWRSEKLFF. CDR3 coding DNA: TGTGCCTGGAGATCTGAAAAACTGTTTTTT. The whole variable domain, remainder taken from reference TRBV30 and TRBJ1-4, is SQTIHQWPATLVQPVGSPLSLECTVEGTSNPNLYWYRQAAGRGLQLLFYSVGIGQISSEVPQNLSASRPQDRQFILSSKKLLLSDSGFYLCAWRSEKLFFGSGTQLSVL.

The rearrangement links TRBV2 to TRBJ1-1, with D maybe TRBD1 (5 bases). Looked up from germline, CDR1 is SNHLY and CDR2 is FYNNEI. This CDR3 has 14 amino acids. With 0 bases removed from V and 5 bases from J, the gap between germline ends came to 10 bases. The CDR3 DNA reads as TGTGCCAGCAGTGAAGCCGGGGGTTGGACTGAAGCTTTCTTT. This translates into CASSEAGGWTEAFF.

V is TRBV4-2 and J is TRBJ1-5; possibly TRBD1 for D (5 bases). CDR1 is LGHNA and CDR2 is YNFKEQ in the germline V gene. V shed 1 base and J shed 0 bases, with 10 bases lying between them. This CDR3 spans 16 amino acids. CDR3: CASSQAQGNSNQPQHF. In DNA form, the CDR3 reads TGTGCCAGCAGCCAAGCTCAGGGTAATAGCAATCAGCCCCAGCATTTT.

This sequence joins TRBV5-4 and TRBJ2-5, with D perhaps matching TRBD1 or TRBD2 (5 bases each). CDR3 length equals 15 residues. Trimming removed 4 bases from V and 4 bases from J, with 17 bases in between. The germline V gene encodes CDR1 SGHNT and CDR2 YYREEE (reference sequence). The CDR3 reads CASSLGRKGPETQYF. CDR3 DNA sequence: TGTGCCAGCAGCCTGGGACGAAAAGGGCCAGAGACCCAGTACTTC.

The DNA for the CDR3 is TGTGCCAGCAGTCGAACCCAGGTGAACACTGAAGCTTTCTTT. It encodes CASSRTQVNTEAFF. V usage is TRBV5-6 and J usage is TRBJ1-1; D is unclear. Per germline, CDR1 SGHDT and CDR2 YYEEEE. Trimming shortened V by 5 bases and J by 0 bases, and 11 bases separated the two germline ends. The CDR3 loop spans 14 amino acids.

The chain employs TRBV6-7 and TRBJ1-5; D gene uncertain. TRBV6-7 is designated an ORF whose function remains uncertain. The V gene lost 4 bases and the J gene lost 8 bases, with 9 bases spanning the gap. The CDR3 is 12 residues long. This chain's CDR3 is CASSFRPKPQHF. Written as DNA, the CDR3 is TGTGCCAGCAGTTTCAGACCCAAGCCCCAGCATTTT.